This TCR beta chain came from a study of identical twins (TCRdb year 2016). In terms of the full investigation: To test whether fetal clonotypes persist, the study used deep sequencing on TCR alpha and beta repertoires from monozygotic twins, unrelated adults of various ages, and cord blood. Replicate twin experiments were performed at different times using different library preparation protocols to rule out contamination. Paper-wide results and their limitations: Because the same donors could not be followed over many years, conclusions were based on cross-sectional statistical analysis. Out-of-frame TCR alpha sharing in monozygotic twins was systematically underestimated by recombination models, whereas sharing between unrelated individuals was in agreement with the recombination models. Invariant T cells such as MAIT and iNKT could partly confound zero-insertion analyses, although diverse VJ usage argued against such confounding for most clonotypes. Abundant cord blood beta clonotypes carried fewer insertions; young adult naive repertoires showed a weaker similar trend, while memory repertoires showed none. A weaker excess of twin sharing was found in beta out-of-frame sequences because the signal-to-noise ratio was lowered by fewer shared sequences. Compared with coincidental sharing between unrelated individuals, an excess of low generation-probability sequences was observed among out-of-frame TCR alpha sequences shared between twins.

Every donor was a healthy Caucasian. Three pairs of female monozygotic twins, all aged about 18 to 30 years, were included in the twin cohort. CD4+ and CD8+ T cell populations were isolated with positive isolation kits from Invitrogen. Notes on this clonotype: This clone's antigen is unknown. The sample holds no much larger clone one base away, and base qualities are not on file.

Libraries came from 5' RACE. Sequenced on an Illumina HiSeq 2000. Template switching introduced a universal primer binding site; the final cDNA contained a unique molecular identifier, enabling accurate counting of TCR cDNA molecules. First-strand cDNA for TCR alpha and beta chains was synthesized from specific primers in the conserved constant-segment region. To control for contamination, each cDNA library was double barcoded with a SMART-Mk sample barcode plus Illumina barcodes. TruSeq adapter sequences, together with Illumina sample barcodes, were added in two successive PCR steps. TCR alpha and beta cDNA libraries were sequenced on the Illumina HiSeq platform with custom primers. The authors' analysis ran thus. MiGEC was used to process raw reads and extract unique molecular identifiers, and MiXCR was used to find CDR3 positions. Recombination models were inferred per individual with the repgenHMM and IGoR tools using an EM algorithm. The tcR package in R was used for shared clonotype analysis, with sharing normalized by the product of cloneset sizes. Out-of-frame nonproductive sequences were analyzed to study raw recombination free of thymic and clonal selection effects. TCRdb redid the processing of the public reads, applying fastp at Q25 and MiXCR, and retained in-frame beta chains. Here each entry gathers all rows of one CDR3 protein and keeps the most common genes and DNA. TCRdb, rather than the study authors, made the V and J calls. This sample lists 450,000 to 500,000 distinct CDR3 sequences; around 15% were detected once. Of the sample, approximately 1% falls within the top ten clones.

This same sample was also taken into another study, of yellow fever vaccine responses in identical twins. The second paper further reports: According to the authors, the vaccine-induced T cell response in identical twins seemed to be partly convergent and partly specific to each individual. In identical twins, the study followed T cell clones that responded to the vaccine with precision.

Sequenced input: CD4+ T cells sorted from blood. This receptor was obtained from a woman aged 18-29 years in good health.

The DNA sequence is as follows: TGTGCCAGCAGCTTAGTCGGCGGGGTTGGGAATGAGCAGTTCTTC. Protein translation: CASSLVGGVGNEQFF. The chain employs TRBV7-2 and TRBJ2-1; TRBD2 is a weak D gene call, 6 bases matching. V is reduced by 1 base and J by 7 bases, leaving a spacing of 14 bases between them. For CDR1 and CDR2, the germline V gene lists SGHTA and FQGNSA. The CDR3 sequence holds 15 residues, the cysteine and phenylalanine included. This entry keeps only the CDR3 DNA: 45 bases, framed from base 1.